A single sample gave rise to the 15 T cell receptor beta chains below, sequenced in a study of monozygotic twins with inflammatory bowel disease. From the 5' RACE reads, TCRdb lists one entry per CDR3 protein and no DNA. The data show some 160,000 distinct CDR3 sequences, and the top ten clones hold 6% to 9.5%. The sequencing sample was made of blood. The receptors come from a human donor with ulcerative colitis or Crohn's disease, or a healthy co-twin of an affected twin (not recorded which).

The chain carries TRBV3-1 and TRBJ1-2. The CDR3 has 13 amino acids. Per germline, CDR1 LGHDT and CDR2 YNNKEL (reference sequence). CDR3 sequence reads: CASSQDLGNPGLF.

The chain employs TRBV11-2 and TRBJ2-3; TCRdb reports TRBD2, a call that lacks DNA to check it against. Germline CDR1 reads SGHAT; CDR2 reads FQNNGV. This CDR3 contains 18 residues. The CDR3 reads CASSSRLAGVIGTDTQYF.

The V call is TRBV4-3, the J call TRBJ2-5; without DNA, the TCRdb call of TRBD1 cannot be checked. Per germline, CDR1 LGHNA and CDR2 YSLEER. CDR3 length: 15 residues. CDR3 residues: CASSQGGRGGETQYF.

This chain links TRBV27 with TRBJ2-7; TCRdb proposes TRBD2, but this gene call is untestable without DNA. The CDR3 runs to 18 residues. Germline assignment: CDR1 MNHEY and CDR2 SMNVEV (reference sequence). The CDR3 reads CASSLWGREELSSYEQYF.

V is TRBV7-9 and J is TRBJ1-1; there is no DNA to check the TCRdb D call of TRBD1. CDR1 SEHNR and CDR2 FQNEAQ come from the germline V gene (reference sequence). This CDR3 is 15 amino acids long. The CDR3: CASSLETGPLAEAFF.

The chain couples TRBV2 to TRBJ2-1; TCRdb names TRBD2, which stays unverified in the absence of DNA. Looked up from germline, CDR1 is SNHLY and CDR2 is FYNNEI. The CDR3 sequence is 15 residues long. This CDR3 reads CASRPWRGGDNEQFF.

CDR3 in amino acids: CSATGLVSFTDTQYF. This chain links TRBV20-1 with TRBJ2-3; there is no DNA to check the TCRdb D call of TRBD2. This CDR3 spans 15 amino acids. Germline CDR1 DFQATT, CDR2 SNEGSKA (reference sequence).

The V and J genes are TRBV6-2 or TRBV6-3 and TRBJ1-5. The germline gives CDR1 MNHEY, CDR2 SVGEGT. CDR3 length: 15 residues. The CDR3 loop is CASSYPDRFNQPQHF.

The V gene is TRBV14, the J gene TRBJ2-7; the TCRdb call, TRBD2, lacks DNA for checking. The germline V gene encodes CDR1 SGHDN and CDR2 FVKESK. The CDR3 spans 19 residues. The CDR3 reads CASSQGPRTSGRASYEQYF.

CDR3 residues: CASCGATGELFF. The chain has TRBV27 and TRBJ2-2. The CDR3 extends over 12 amino acids. The V gene's germline CDR1 is MNHEY and CDR2 SMNVEV (reference sequence).

J is TRBJ2-3 and V is TRBV12-2; there is no DNA to check the TCRdb D call of TRBD1. TRBV12-2 is an annotated pseudogene. There are 15 residues in the CDR3. The CDR3 region is CASRLRQGFTDTQYF.

V is TRBV10-3 and J is TRBJ2-5; TCRdb lists TRBD1, though no DNA is available to test this call. The CDR3 contains 16 residues. CDR1 is ENHRY, CDR2 SYGVKD, per germline. CDR3 in amino acids: CAISDPGVGAGETQYF.

The J gene is TRBJ2-3, the V gene TRBV12-3 or TRBV12-4; the D gene TCRdb calls, TRBD2, cannot be checked with no DNA. The CDR3 contains 14 residues. The chain's CDR3 is CASSFQAGGMAQYF.

The genes are TRBV5-5 and TRBJ1-5. Germline V gives CDR1 SGHKS, CDR2 YYEKEE (reference sequence). This CDR3 is built from 13 residues. This CDR3 is CASSLWENQPQHF.

This chain connects TRBV14 to TRBJ2-1; TCRdb selects TRBD2, and the lack of DNA leaves this call unchecked. Germline V CDR1 and CDR2: SGHDN, FVKESK. CDR3 length: 14 residues. The CDR3 protein is CASSSIGAGNEQFF.